This TCR beta chain stems from a study of T cell responses to AZD1222 COVID-19 vaccine. A few counts support this clone. The antigen remains unidentified. The data were produced by immunoSEQ multiplex PCR, yet TCRdb's version contains in-frame clones alone and is incomplete. The sample records over 85,000 clones, about nine tenths being singletons. Study results and caveats: Most donors were white British and more were female, and clonal diversity was possibly underestimated. Epitopes outside B.1.351 and B.1.1.7 mutated regions reportedly drew nearly half of spike TCRs.

Sample: peripheral blood, taken on day 0 of AZD1222 vaccination. This receptor was obtained from an adult in good health.

The CDR3 spells CASSLTPRGGWVPNEKLFF. Written as DNA, the CDR3 is TGTGCCAGCAGTTTAACCCCCAGGGGGGGTTGGGTGCCTAATGAAAAACTGTTTTTT. The rearrangement links TRBV7-9 to TRBJ1-4, with TRBD1 matching over 7 bases. J was trimmed by 3 bases and V by 6 bases; bases with no gene match: 19. This CDR3 region has 19 residues. CDR1 SEHNR and CDR2 FQNEAQ come from the germline V gene (reference sequence). Supplemented by reference TRBV7-9 and TRBJ1-4, the full variable domain reads DTGVSQNPRHKITKRGQNVTFRCDPISEHNRLYWYRQTLGQGPEFLTYFQNEAQLEKSRLLSDRFSAERPKGSFSTLEIQRTEQGDSAMYLCASSLTPRGGWVPNEKLFFGSGTQLSVL.